Following are 18 T cell receptor beta chains from one sample sequenced in a study of shared clonotypes between healthy human individuals. TCRdb's copy holds only in-frame clones and misses some; the assay was immunoSEQ multiplex PCR. The sample includes roughly 2,300,000 clones, 80% to 95% of them seen just once. Source material: naive CD4+ T cells from PBMCs. Subset: CD45RA+ positively selected. The receptors were sampled from a man aged 18 to 29 in good health. Some clones in this sample may be carry-over from other donors' samples.

The table lists this clone with a few counts. V gene TRBV7-3 combines with J gene TRBJ1-2; D may be TRBD1 (5 bases). CDR3 length: 13 residues. The V end was cut by 5 bases, the J end by 7 bases, with 14 bases between. CDR1 is SGHTA and CDR2 is FQGTGA in the germline V gene. The CDR3 here is CASSPGTWGGYTF. The CDR3 bases are TGTGCCAGCAGCCCAGGGACCTGGGGTGGCTACACCTTC.

The J gene is TRBJ2-4, the V gene TRBV10-1, with TRBD2 identical over 16 bases. J was trimmed by 1 base and V by 8 bases; bases with no gene match: 8. CDR1 WNHNN and CDR2 SYGVQD come from the germline V gene (reference sequence). The CDR3 is 18 residues long. CDR3 in DNA: TGCGCCAGCGCCCCGGGACTAGCGGGAGGGCTTGCCAAAAACATTCAGTACTTC. It is translated as CASAPGLAGGLAKNIQYF.

This chain connects TRBV2 to TRBJ2-1; no reliable D call. The V end lost 2 bases, the J end lost 10 bases, and 15 bases lay between the germline ends. The CDR3 loop spans 14 amino acids. Germline loops: CDR1 SNHLY, CDR2 FYNNEI. DNA for the CDR3: TGTGCCAGCAGTGAAATGTTGGTAGCCCGCGAGCAGTTCTTC. Translated: CASSEMLVAREQFF.

The chain uses TRBV7-2 and TRBJ2-1, with D perhaps TRBD1 or TRBD2 (5 bases each). The germline V gene encodes CDR1 SGHTA and CDR2 FQGNSA. V was clipped by 5 bases and J by 5 bases, with 13 bases between them. The CDR3 runs to 14 residues. The CDR3 is CASSPPGANNEQFF. DNA for the CDR3: TGTGCCAGCAGCCCCCCCGGGGCGAACAATGAGCAGTTCTTC.

A word on this clone: Other nucleotide sequences in the sample specify the same CDR3. The chain links TRBV27 to TRBJ2-5, with 12 bases aligning to TRBD1. The germline CDR1 and CDR2 sequences are MNHEY and SMNVEV (reference sequence). V lost 5 bases, J lost 14 bases, and 9 bases stayed unmatched. CDR3 length equals 13 residues. CDR3 amino acids: CASSRDRGLVEYF. In DNA, the CDR3 is TGTGCCAGCAGTCGGGACAGGGGGCTAGTTGAATACTTC.

V and J are TRBV4-3 and TRBJ2-3; TRBD1 matches 8 bases. CDR3 length equals 15 residues. Germline lookup yields CDR1 LGHNA and CDR2 YSLEER. The trim removed 5 bases at V and 2 bases at J, leaving 6 bases unmatched. In nucleotides, the CDR3 is TGCGCCAGCAGCTACCGACAGGGGCTCACAGATACGCAGTATTTT. It translates to CASSYRQGLTDTQYF.

V gene TRBV28 combines with J gene TRBJ1-3; no clear D gene. The CDR3 contains 14 residues. Trimming removed 7 bases from V and 7 bases from J, with 17 bases in between. CDR1 is MDHEN and CDR2 is SYDVKM in the germline V gene. CDR3 nucleotides: TGTGCCAGCACCCCCAACTTGGGTGCCAACACCATATATTTT. Translated, it gives CASTPNLGANTIYF.

The V call is TRBV29-1, the J call TRBJ2-3; 8 bases align to TRBD2. CDR1 and CDR2 (germline): SQVTM, ANQGSEA. This CDR3 comprises 15 residues. V was pared by 7 bases and J by 4 bases, with 13 bases of the junction left unmatched. The CDR3 DNA reads TGCAGCGAGCTTCCTAGCGGGTCTATCCCAGATACGCAGTATTTT. Translated: CSELPSGSIPDTQYF.

The sample holds one count of this clone. V is TRBV6-1 and J is TRBJ1-5; tentatively, D is TRBD1 (6 bases). V lost 6 bases and J 1 base, leaving 13 bases between the germline ends. The CDR3 extends over 15 amino acids. The germline V gene encodes CDR1 MNHNS and CDR2 SASEGT. The CDR3 region is CASSPEGVSNQPQHF. The CDR3 nucleotides are TGTGCCAGCAGCCCCGAGGGGGTGAGCAATCAGCCCCAGCATTTT.

The rearrangement uses TRBV6-4 and TRBJ2-1; possibly TRBD1 for D (7 bases). V lost 4 bases to trimming and J lost 0 bases, with 19 bases between them. The V gene's germline CDR1 is MRHNA and CDR2 SNTAGT. The CDR3 sequence is 18 residues long. The CDR3 DNA reads as TGTGCCAGCAGTGCTCTGCCCCAGGGGGGAGGCTCCTACAATGAGCAGTTCTTC. Its translation is CASSALPQGGGSYNEQFF.

The DNA of the CDR3 is TGTGCCAGCAGCATACGGGACGGCCGGAAAGAGACCCAGTACTTC. Translating it yields CASSIRDGRKETQYF. J is TRBJ2-5 and V is TRBV4-2; the D gene could be TRBD1 or TRBD2 (5 bases each). CDR3 length: 15 amino acids. The germline V and J ends were trimmed by 5 bases and 3 bases, with 16 bases remaining between them. The germline V gene encodes CDR1 LGHNA and CDR2 YNFKEQ.

V and J are TRBV6-6 and TRBJ2-7; D not resolved. Germline V gives CDR1 MNHNY, CDR2 SVGAGI (reference sequence). This CDR3 contains 12 residues. Trimming stripped 2 bases from V and 6 bases from J, with 8 bases between. CDR3 in amino acids: CASSYGYSEQYF. The CDR3 DNA sequence: TGTGCCAGCAGTTACGGCTACTCCGAGCAGTACTTC.

The rearrangement uses TRBV25-1 and TRBJ2-4, with D unresolved. The germline V and J ends were trimmed by 7 bases and 0 bases, with 19 bases remaining between them. The CDR3 runs to 17 residues. Looked up from germline, CDR1 is MGHDK and CDR2 is SYGVNS. CDR3 protein: CASKANVFLVAKNIQYF. For the CDR3, the DNA is TGTGCCAGCAAAGCAAACGTGTTCCTGGTAGCCAAAAACATTCAGTACTTC.

This chain links TRBV28 with TRBJ2-5; 11 bases are a match to TRBD2. This CDR3 contains 16 residues. CDR1 is MDHEN and CDR2 is SYDVKM in the germline V gene. The J segment lost 2 bases and the V segment lost 6 bases, leaving 8 bases of the junction unmatched. The CDR3 protein is CASSLGLAGPQETQYF. The CDR3 DNA reads as TGTGCCAGCAGCCTCGGACTAGCGGGCCCGCAAGAGACCCAGTACTTC.

The chain uses TRBV4-2 and TRBJ2-2, with 9 bases aligning to TRBD2. This CDR3 is built from 16 residues. Looked up from germline, CDR1 is LGHNA and CDR2 is YNFKEQ. V gave up 4 bases and J gave up 8 bases; unmatched junction bases: 11. CDR3 protein: CASSREPGLASGELFF. As DNA, the CDR3 is TGTGCCAGCAGCCGAGAACCCGGACTAGCGTCTGGGGAGCTGTTTTTT.

The chain joins TRBV5-1 to TRBJ2-5, with a weak D call TRBD1 (6 bases). Trimming stripped 5 bases from V and 0 bases from J, with 14 bases between. The germline V gene has CDR1 SGHRS and CDR2 YFSETQ. CDR3 size: 15 residues. CDR3 bases: TGCGCCAGCAGAACCGAACAGGGATACCAAGAGACCCAGTACTTC. Its translation: CASRTEQGYQETQYF.

This clone was seen just once. The chain uses TRBV18 and TRBJ1-1, with no clear D. Deletions cut 3 bases from V and 4 bases from J, with 18 bases between. CDR3 length: 16 amino acids. Germline V gives CDR1 KGHSH, CDR2 LQKENI. CDR3 region: CASSPEVISLGTEAFF. For the CDR3, the DNA is TGTGCCAGCTCACCGGAGGTTATATCTTTGGGCACTGAAGCTTTCTTT.

This clone was recorded only once. The chain has TRBV15 and TRBJ2-7; 9 bases map to TRBD2. Losses at the gene ends were 1 base for V and 4 bases for J; bases not matched to a gene: 5. The V gene's germline CDR1 is LNHNV and CDR2 YYDKDF (reference sequence). CDR3 length: 15 residues. CDR3: CATSRAATSGYEQYF. DNA of the CDR3: TGTGCCACCAGCAGAGCAGCGACTAGCGGTTACGAGCAGTACTTC.